Listed below are T cell receptor beta chains from one sample, sequenced in a study of cytomegalovirus exposure and HLA in healthy donors. Generated by immunoSEQ multiplex PCR, the TCRdb table keeps only in-frame clones and is missing some. This table has about 140,000 clones, approximately 80% appearing once. The material sequenced was PBMCs. Receptor source: a man aged 35 to 55 in good health and CMV-seropositive. The CDR3 runs from the conserved cysteine through the conserved F or W. The D gene is left open where the match is weak. Only part of the rows carry a size: once, few, many, or a class if the clone is expanded.

CDR3nt,CDR3aa,v_gene,j_gene,abundance,d_gene
TGCGCCAGCAGACTCCGGGACAGCCACTACGAGCAGTACTTC,CASRLRDSHYEQYF,TRBV5-1,TRBJ2-7,NA,TRBD1
TGTGCCAGCAGCTTAGCCGGACAGGGGGCCGGTGGCTACACCTTC,CASSLAGQGAGGYTF,TRBV7-9,TRBJ1-2,NA,TRBD1
TGTGCCAGCAGCTTAGGGGCAGGGGGAGATACGCAGTATTTT,CASSLGAGGDTQYF,TRBV7-9,TRBJ2-3,NA,TRBD1
TGCGCCAGCAGTACAGGACAGGGCGCAGATACGCAGTATTTT,CASSTGQGADTQYF,TRBV10-1,TRBJ2-3,few,TRBD1
TGTGCCAGCAGCCAAGTCAGGGGCGCGTGGAACACTGAAGCTTTCTTT,CASSQVRGAWNTEAFF,TRBV4-2,TRBJ1-1,NA,NA
TGTGCCATCAGGGGACAGGGGGGTAATGAAGCTTTCTTT,CAIRGQGGNEAFF,TRBV10-3,TRBJ1-1,NA,TRBD1
TGTGCCAGCAGTTTGGAAAAGACAGGAATCACAGATACGCAGTATTTT,CASSLEKTGITDTQYF,TRBV27,TRBJ2-3,NA,NA
TGTGCCAGCAGCTTGGGATCTTCCAGCGGGGGGCCGTACAATGAGCAGTTCTTC,CASSLGSSSGGPYNEQFF,TRBV7-8,TRBJ2-1,NA,TRBD2
TGTGCCAGCAGCGGGGGAGTGGGGGGTGGCTACACCTTC,CASSGGVGGGYTF,TRBV6-1,TRBJ1-2,NA,NA
TGTGCCAGCAGCGTAGGCCACTTTAATGAAAAACTGTTTTTT,CASSVGHFNEKLFF,TRBV9,TRBJ1-4,few,NA
TGTGCCAGCAGTTTAAGGGGACAGGGGAATTCACCCCTCCACTTT,CASSLRGQGNSPLHF,TRBV27,TRBJ1-6,few,TRBD1
TGTGCCAGCAGTGAAAAAGCGGGAGTAGGTTACAATGAGCAGTTCTTC,CASSEKAGVGYNEQFF,TRBV27,TRBJ2-1,NA,TRBD2
TGTGCCAGCAGTTACTCTCTGAGGGAAGCTTTCTTT,CASSYSLREAFF,TRBV6-6,TRBJ1-1,NA,NA
TGTGCCAGCAGCCCACGACAGGGAGGCTTTGATGGCTACACCTTC,CASSPRQGGFDGYTF,TRBV5-4,TRBJ1-2,NA,TRBD1
TGCGCCAGCAGCAATCCCGGACAGGGGTATGGCTACACCTTC,CASSNPGQGYGYTF,TRBV5-1,TRBJ1-2,NA,TRBD1
TGTGCCAGCAGCTTGGGTCTAGCAGATACGCAGTATTTT,CASSLGLADTQYF,TRBV5-6,TRBJ2-3,NA,NA
TGTGCCAGCAGCTTTCTAGGACAGGGGGCAAATGGCTACACCTTC,CASSFLGQGANGYTF,TRBV11-3,TRBJ1-2,NA,TRBD1
TGTGCCAGCAGCGTAGGCGGCGCGGGCACAGATACGCAGTATTTT,CASSVGGAGTDTQYF,TRBV9,TRBJ2-3,NA,NA
TGTGCCAGCAGCGCCCAGGGTTATCAGCCCCAGCATTTT,CASSAQGYQPQHF,TRBV9,TRBJ1-5,NA,NA
TGTGCCAGCAGCTCGGGACACTACTACGAGCAGTACTTC,CASSSGHYYEQYF,TRBV7-8,TRBJ2-7,NA,NA
TGCGCCAGCAGCCGGGACCCCGGGACTAGTCTCGAGCAGTACTTC,CASSRDPGTSLEQYF,TRBV4-3,TRBJ2-7,NA,TRBD2
TGTGCCAGCAGAAACCTAGCGGGGGTGCAGTATTTT,CASRNLAGVQYF,TRBV6-4,TRBJ2-3,NA,TRBD2
TGTGCCAGCATCTCAGGGCCCGGAAACACCATATATTTT,CASISGPGNTIYF,TRBV7-9,TRBJ1-3,NA,NA
TGTGCCAGTTCCTTTAGCGGGAGGTACGAGCAGTACTTC,CASSFSGRYEQYF,TRBV19,TRBJ2-7,few,TRBD2
TGTGCCAGCAGCTTAGGAGACAGGAGGAACACTGAAGCTTTCTTT,CASSLGDRRNTEAFF,TRBV7-9,TRBJ1-1,NA,NA
TGTGCCAGCAGTTCTCCGGCGACAGGGATTGAGCAGTACTTC,CASSSPATGIEQYF,TRBV6-5,TRBJ2-7,NA,TRBD1
TGTGCCAGCAGTTTCAGACCTAGGATCGATACGCAGTATTTT,CASSFRPRIDTQYF,TRBV6-1,TRBJ2-3,NA,NA
TGTGCCAGCAGCTTGGGGAGGAGCATGAACACTGAAGCTTTCTTT,CASSLGRSMNTEAFF,TRBV5-5,TRBJ1-1,medium-sized,NA
TGCGCCAGCAGCCTAAGGGCTAGGGGCCCGAACACTGAAGCTTTCTTT,CASSLRARGPNTEAFF,TRBV4-3,TRBJ1-1,NA,NA
TGCGCCAGCAGCTTGACAAATTCCTACAATGAGCAGTTCTTC,CASSLTNSYNEQFF,TRBV5-1,TRBJ2-1,NA,NA
TGTTCCAGCAGCTTAGTTTCCAGTCCACAAGAGACCCAGTACTTC,CSSSLVSSPQETQYF,TRBV7-9,TRBJ2-5,NA,NA
TGTGCCAGCAGTGAAAGGACTAACACTGAAGCTTTCTTT,CASSERTNTEAFF,TRBV6-1,TRBJ1-1,NA,NA
TGCAGCGTAGCCCGAGACAGCTCCTACGAGCAGTACTTC,CSVARDSSYEQYF,TRBV29-1,TRBJ2-7,NA,NA
TGTGCCAGCTCACCTCTTCCCGGGACAAAGAACACCGGGGAGCTGTTTTTT,CASSPLPGTKNTGELFF,TRBV18,TRBJ2-2,NA,NA
TGCGCCAGCAGCCTAGCGGGGAGCTCCTACAATGAGCAGTTCTTC,CASSLAGSSYNEQFF,TRBV5-1,TRBJ2-1,NA,TRBD2
TGTGCCAGCAGCTTATTAAGACAGATGAACACTGAAGCTTTCTTT,CASSLLRQMNTEAFF,TRBV7-9,TRBJ1-1,NA,NA
TGCGCCAGCAGCTCCGCAGGGGGCTCCTACAATGAGCAGTTCTTC,CASSSAGGSYNEQFF,TRBV5-1,TRBJ2-1,NA,TRBD1
TGTGCCAGCAGCGGCAGGGATCGGTTGGGCGAGCAGTACTTC,CASSGRDRLGEQYF,TRBV9,TRBJ2-7,NA,NA
TGCAGCGTGGTGGAGGGGGCACCCTTACCTCCCCACGAGCAGTACTTC,CSVVEGAPLPPHEQYF,TRBV29-1,TRBJ2-7,NA,NA
TGCGCCAGCAGCGAGCAGACAAATTCCTACGAGCAGTACTTC,CASSEQTNSYEQYF,TRBV5-1,TRBJ2-7,NA,NA
TGCGCCAGCAGCTTGGTGGGCCGACCCTCCTATAATTCACCCCTCCACTTT,CASSLVGRPSYNSPLHF,TRBV5-1,TRBJ1-6,few,NA
TGTGCCAGCAGGATCCGGCGGGCGGGGGGCAATCAGCCCCAGCATTTT,CASRIRRAGGNQPQHF,TRBV6-6,TRBJ1-5,NA,NA
TGTGCCAGCAGCTTAGGCCGGGAGCCCGGGGAGCTGTTTTTT,CASSLGREPGELFF,TRBV13,TRBJ2-2,NA,NA
TGTGCCAGCTCACCACCGGTGCCTGGCAGGATAGGACAATCTGGGGCCAACGTCCTGACTTTC,CASSPPVPGRIGQSGANVLTF,TRBV18,TRBJ2-6,NA,NA
TGTGCTAGTGGTCCGGACGGAGGGGTCAATGAGCAGTTCTTC,CASGPDGGVNEQFF,TRBV12-5,TRBJ2-1,NA,NA